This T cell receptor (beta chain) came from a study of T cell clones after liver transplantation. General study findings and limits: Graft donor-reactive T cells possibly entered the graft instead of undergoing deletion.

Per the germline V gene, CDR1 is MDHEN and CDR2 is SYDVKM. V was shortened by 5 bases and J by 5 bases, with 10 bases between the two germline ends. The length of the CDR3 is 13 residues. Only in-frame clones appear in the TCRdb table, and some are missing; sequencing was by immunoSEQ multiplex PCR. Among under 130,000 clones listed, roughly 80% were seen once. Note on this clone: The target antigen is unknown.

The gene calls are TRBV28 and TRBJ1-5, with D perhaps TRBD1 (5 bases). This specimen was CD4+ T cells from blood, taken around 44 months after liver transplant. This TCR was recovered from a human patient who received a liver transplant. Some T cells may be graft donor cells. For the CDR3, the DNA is TGTGCCAGCAGTCCCGGACAACATCAGCCCCAGCATTTT. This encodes CASSPGQHQPQHF.